This T cell receptor (beta chain) was identified during a study of blood T cell repertoires in COVID-19. In its sample, this clone was seen a few times. In Seattle, patients joined the study during active infection and were tracked longitudinally. Assay: immunoSEQ multiplex PCR; the TCRdb copy retains only in-frame clones and omits some. This sample yields 300,000 to 350,000 clones, of which 87% are seen a single time; more than 7.5% belongs to the top ten. This CDR3 region has 15 residues. Per germline, CDR1 MDHEN and CDR2 SYDVKM. Trimming cost V 3 bases and J 9 bases, with 19 bases left between them.

This sequence originates from a man aged 30 to 39 with COVID-19, enrolled during active disease. This rearrangement joins TRBV28 to TRBJ2-3, with D maybe TRBD2 (6 bases). The specimen was peripheral blood. The CDR3 region is CASSFGGIKRVTQYF. CDR3 bases: TGTGCCAGCAGTTTCGGCGGGATAAAGAGGGTCACGCAGTATTTT. The full variable domain, with the rest looked up from reference TRBV28 and TRBJ2-3, is DVKVTQSSRYLVKRTGEKVFLECVQDMDHENMFWYRQDPGLGLRLIYFSYDVKMKEKGDIPEGYSVSREKKERFSLILESASTNQTSMYLCASSFGGIKRVTQYFGPGTRLTVL.